The sequence of this TCR beta chain was determined in a study of cytomegalovirus exposure and HLA in healthy donors. Across the study: There were 85 million or so unique TCRs (from HLA-typed donors) in an early data release.

It was with 60 Vbeta and 13 Jbeta primers that the PCR ran. Sequencing was performed with immunoSEQ multiplex PCR; in TCRdb, only in-frame clones are kept and a portion is missing. The data show 180,000 or so clones, with about 77% seen just once and roughly 3% held by the top ten. To note about this clone: Its antigen is unknown.

J was trimmed by 0 bases and V by 6 bases; bases with no gene match: 11. CDR3 length: 17 amino acids. Germline V gene sequence: CDR1 ENHRY, CDR2 SYGVKD. General study points: Later work found that TCR association rates differed between HLA loci; DRB1 had the most and HLA-C the fewest. Researchers reported in a later analysis that common viral pathogens appeared linked to several top clusters. It was reported that TCR beta sequences correctly inferred the HLA-A and HLA-B alleles for most subjects.

The genes are TRBV10-3 and TRBJ1-1; 9 positions agree with TRBD1. The receptor's source is a female donor in good health and CMV-seronegative. The source material was PBMCs. Here the CDR3 DNA reads TGTGCCATCAGGAGACCCGGGACAGGGCCCATGAACACTGAAGCTTTCTTT. Residues: CAIRRPGTGPMNTEAFF.